The rows below give T cell receptor beta chains drawn from one sample of a study of monozygotic twins with inflammatory bowel disease. TCRdb re-analyzed the 5' RACE reads; it lists each CDR3 protein once, without DNA. Its listing shows some 450,000 distinct CDR3 sequences. The specimen sequenced was blood. The receptors shown here come from a human donor with ulcerative colitis or Crohn's disease, or a healthy co-twin of an affected twin (not recorded which). CDR3s include the opening cysteine and the closing phenylalanine or tryptophan.

TRBV7-9	15	TRBJ2-3	CASSLMAGGTDTQYF
TRBV18	13	TRBJ1-5	CASSTGNNQPQHF
TRBV12-3/TRBV12-4	13	TRBJ1-6	CASSRVDNSPLHF
TRBV25-1	13	TRBJ1-1	CASSLGLRAEAFF
TRBV15	15	TRBJ1-5	CATSASRVWDQPQHF
TRBV29-1	11	TRBJ2-2	CSVAFTGELFF
TRBV20-1	13	TRBJ1-5	CSARVTGNQPQHF
TRBV27	14	TRBJ2-7	CASSLSRGFYEQYF
TRBV7-6	16	TRBJ2-2	CASSLLRTGGGGELFF
TRBV7-6	15	TRBJ2-7	CASSLRGEAYYEQYF
TRBV7-3	16	TRBJ2-2	CASSMGLAGAAGELFF
TRBV5-1	16	TRBJ2-2	CASSRQDRSNTGELFF
TRBV4-1	14	TRBJ2-5	CASSQETGVETQYF
TRBV28	14	TRBJ1-4	CASSEPGGPEKLFF
TRBV12-3/TRBV12-4	16	TRBJ1-2	CASSSSTGVLGCGYTF
TRBV29-1	14	TRBJ2-3	CSVEYGGKTDTQYF
TRBV24-1	12	TRBJ1-5	CATSEGDQPQHF
TRBV12-3/TRBV12-4	15	TRBJ2-4	CASRHGAVAKNIQYF
TRBV6-6	11	TRBJ2-7	CHSGLAHEQYF
TRBV30	12	TRBJ1-6	CAWTDYNSPLHF
TRBV5-1	14	TRBJ1-1	CASSAMTVNTEAFF
TRBV7-8	14	TRBJ2-1	CASSPGGAYNEQFF
TRBV7-2	14	TRBJ2-1	CASSLVLAGGMQFF
TRBV27	17	TRBJ2-1	CASSEGQGLSSYNEQFF